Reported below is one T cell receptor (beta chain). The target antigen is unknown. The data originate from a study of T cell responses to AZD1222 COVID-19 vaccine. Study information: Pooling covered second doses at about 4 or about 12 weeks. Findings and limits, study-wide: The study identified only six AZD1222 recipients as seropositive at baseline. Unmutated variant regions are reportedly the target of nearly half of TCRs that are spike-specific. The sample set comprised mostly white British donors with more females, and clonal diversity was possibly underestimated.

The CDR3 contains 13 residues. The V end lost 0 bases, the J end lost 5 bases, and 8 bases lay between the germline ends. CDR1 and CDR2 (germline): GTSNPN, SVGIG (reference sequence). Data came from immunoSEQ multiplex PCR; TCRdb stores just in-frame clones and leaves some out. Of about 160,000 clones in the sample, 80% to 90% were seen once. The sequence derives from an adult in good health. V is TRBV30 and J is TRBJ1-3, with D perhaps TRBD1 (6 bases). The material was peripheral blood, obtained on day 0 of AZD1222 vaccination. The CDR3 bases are TGTGCCTGGAGTGTCCGGGGGCGAAACACCATATATTTT. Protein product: CAWSVRGRNTIYF.